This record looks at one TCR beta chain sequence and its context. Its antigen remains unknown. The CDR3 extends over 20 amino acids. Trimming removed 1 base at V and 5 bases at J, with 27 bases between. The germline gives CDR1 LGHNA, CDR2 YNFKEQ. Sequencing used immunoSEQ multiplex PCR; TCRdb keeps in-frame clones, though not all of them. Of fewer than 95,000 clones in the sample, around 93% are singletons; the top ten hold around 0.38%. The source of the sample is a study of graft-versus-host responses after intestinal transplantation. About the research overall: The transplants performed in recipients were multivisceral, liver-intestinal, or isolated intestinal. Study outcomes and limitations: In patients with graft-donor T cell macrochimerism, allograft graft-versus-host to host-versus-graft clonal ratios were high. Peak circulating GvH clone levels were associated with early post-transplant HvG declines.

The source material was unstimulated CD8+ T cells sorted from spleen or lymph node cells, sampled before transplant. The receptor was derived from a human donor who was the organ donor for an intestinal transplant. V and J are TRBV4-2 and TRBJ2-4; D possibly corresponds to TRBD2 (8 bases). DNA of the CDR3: TGTGCCAGCAGCCAAGCGATTCCGGGACAGAGAATAGCGGGGCAAAACATTCAGTACTTC. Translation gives CASSQAIPGQRIAGQNIQYF.